This T cell receptor beta chain originates from a study of control samples from healthy donors and cancer patients. The CDR3 sequence is 15 residues long. Germline values: CDR1 MNHEY, CDR2 SMNVEV (reference sequence). Deletions cut 1 base from V and 4 bases from J, with 12 bases between. Clones were sequenced by immunoSEQ multiplex PCR, and TCRdb holds only the in-frame ones, with some missing. This sample has 80,000 or so clones, with roughly 91% found just once. The sample consisted of blood. This TCR was recovered from a man aged 50 to 59 in good health. The chain joins TRBV27 to TRBJ2-3, with D possibly TRBD1 on 6 matching bases. CDR3 DNA: TGTGCCAGCAGTTTATGGTCAGGGGTTTCAGATACGCAGTATTTT. Amino acids: CASSLWSGVSDTQYF.